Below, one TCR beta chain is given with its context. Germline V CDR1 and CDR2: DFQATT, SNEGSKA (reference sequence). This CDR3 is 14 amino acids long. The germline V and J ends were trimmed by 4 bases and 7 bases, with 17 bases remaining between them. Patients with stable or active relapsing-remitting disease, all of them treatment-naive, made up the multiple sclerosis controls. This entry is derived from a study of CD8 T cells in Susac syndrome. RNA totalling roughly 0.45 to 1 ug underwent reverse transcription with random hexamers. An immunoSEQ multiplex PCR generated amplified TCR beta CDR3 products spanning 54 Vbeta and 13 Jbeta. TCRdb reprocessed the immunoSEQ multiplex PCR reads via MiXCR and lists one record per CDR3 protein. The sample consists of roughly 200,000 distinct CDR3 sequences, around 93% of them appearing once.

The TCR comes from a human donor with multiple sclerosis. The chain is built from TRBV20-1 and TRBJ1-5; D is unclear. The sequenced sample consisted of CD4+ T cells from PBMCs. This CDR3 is CSATNDRVDQPQHF. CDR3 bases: TGCAGTGCTACTAACGACCGGGTTGACCAGCCCCAGCATTTT.